The TCR beta chain under discussion was sequenced for a study of CD8 T cells in Susac syndrome. Trimming took 3 bases from V and 2 from J, leaving 12 bases between them. This CDR3 has 14 residues. From germline, CDR1 is SGDLS and CDR2 YYNGEE. Random hexamers were used to reverse transcribe roughly 0.5 to 1 ug of RNA. TCRdb redid the calling of the immunoSEQ multiplex PCR reads with MiXCR, one entry per CDR3 protein. Among approximately 120,000 distinct CDR3 sequences listed, 93% were seen once. CD8+ and CD4+ T cells were negatively isolated; TEMRA cells were FACS-enriched. The TCR was taken from a human donor with multiple sclerosis. This chain joins TRBV9 and TRBJ2-7; D gene unclear. Sequenced sample: CD8+ T cells from PBMCs. The CDR3 nucleotides read TGTGCCAGCAGCGCCGATATTACCCCCTACGAGCAGTACTTC. Encoded protein: CASSADITPYEQYF. Variable domain in full (rest from reference TRBV9 and TRBJ2-7): DSGVTQTPKHLITATGQRVTLRCSPRSGDLSVYWYQQSLDQGLQFLIQYYNGEERAKGNILERFSAQQFPDLHSELNLSSLELGDSALYFCASSADITPYEQYFGPGTRLTVT.